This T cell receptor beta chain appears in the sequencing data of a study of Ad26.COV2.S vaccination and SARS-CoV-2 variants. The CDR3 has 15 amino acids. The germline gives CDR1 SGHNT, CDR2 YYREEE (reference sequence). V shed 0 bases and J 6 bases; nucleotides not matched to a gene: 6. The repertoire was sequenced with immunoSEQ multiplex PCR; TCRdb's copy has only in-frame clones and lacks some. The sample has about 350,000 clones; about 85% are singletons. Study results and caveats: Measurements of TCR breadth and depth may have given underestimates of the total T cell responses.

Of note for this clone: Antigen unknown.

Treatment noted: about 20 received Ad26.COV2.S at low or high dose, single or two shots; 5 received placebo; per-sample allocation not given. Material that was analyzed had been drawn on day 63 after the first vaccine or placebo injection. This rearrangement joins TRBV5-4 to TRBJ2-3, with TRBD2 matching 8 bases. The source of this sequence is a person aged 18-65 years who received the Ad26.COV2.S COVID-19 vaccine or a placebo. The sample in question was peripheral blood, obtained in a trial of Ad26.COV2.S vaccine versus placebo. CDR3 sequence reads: CASSLDGRATDTQYF. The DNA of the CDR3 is TGTGCCAGCAGCTTGGACGGGAGGGCCACTGATACGCAGTATTTT.